One sample yielded the 6 T cell receptor beta chains listed below, sequenced in a study of cytomegalovirus exposure and HLA in healthy donors. With 60 Vbeta and 13 Jbeta primers, the PCR was carried out. Only in-frame clones appear in the TCRdb table, and some are missing; sequencing was by immunoSEQ multiplex PCR. The table includes around 260,000 clones, roughly 80% detected once. Input material: PBMCs. These receptors came from a girl aged 2 to 9 in good health and CMV-seronegative.

The rearrangement links TRBV2 to TRBJ2-3; 8 nucleotides agree with TRBD2. CDR3 length equals 13 residues. V lost 6 bases, J lost 11 bases, and 10 bases stayed unmatched. Germline assignment: CDR1 SNHLY and CDR2 FYNNEI. In DNA, the CDR3 is TGTGCCAGCAGAGCTGGAGTCGCGGGGGGGCAGTATTTT. As protein: CASRAGVAGGQYF.

The chain joins TRBV11-2 to TRBJ1-4, with D perhaps TRBD1 (6 bases). Germline V gene sequence: CDR1 SGHAT, CDR2 FQNNGV. This CDR3 region has 14 residues. V was pared by 1 base and J by 8 bases, with 11 bases between. CDR3: CASSLGQEGEKLFF. The CDR3 DNA sequence: TGTGCCAGCAGCTTAGGACAGGAAGGCGAAAAACTGTTTTTT.

The V and J genes are TRBV9 and TRBJ2-5, with D perhaps matching TRBD2 (5 bases). The DNA end favors TRBJ2-7, so the J call may be wrong. Germline V lookup: CDR1 SGDLS, CDR2 YYNGEE. The CDR3 is 15 amino acids. In DNA form, the CDR3 reads TGTGCCAGCAGTGCGGGTCTCGCGGAAACCTACGAGCAGTACTTC. Translating it yields CASSAGLAETYEQYF.

In regard to this clone: A read error may account for a junction end that differs from germline. This sequence joins TRBV28 and TRBJ1-4; TRBD1 aligns across 8 bases. This CDR3 has 12 amino acids. Germline assignment: CDR1 MDHEN and CDR2 SYDVKM. DNA of the CDR3: TGTGCCAGCAGCTTCGGGAACCGGGACAGGCTTTTT. Its translation is CASSFGNRDRLF.

The rearrangement uses TRBV4-1 and TRBJ1-6; the D gene is possibly TRBD1 (5 bases). Germline V gene data show CDR1 as MGHRA and CDR2 as YSYEKL. The ends were cut back, 0 bases at V and 10 bases at J, with 10 bases in the middle. There are 14 residues in the CDR3. The CDR3: CASSQDRGRSPLHF. CDR3 DNA sequence: TGCGCCAGCAGCCAAGATAGGGGAAGGTCACCCCTCCACTTT.

This rearrangement joins TRBV5-4 to TRBJ1-1; D may be TRBD1 (5 bases). CDR3 length: 14 amino acids. Germline-derived CDR1 and CDR2 are SGHNT and YYREEE (reference sequence). Trimming removed 4 bases from V and 2 bases from J, with 12 bases in between. The CDR3 loop is CASSRQRTNTEAFF. Written as DNA, the CDR3 is TGTGCCAGCAGCCGACAGAGGACAAACACTGAAGCTTTCTTT. The full variable domain, in which reference TRBV5-4 and TRBJ1-1 provide the parts outside the CDR3, is ETGVTQSPTHLIKTRGQQVTLRCSSQSGHNTVSWYQQALGQGPQFIFQYYREEENGRGNFPPRFSGLQFPNYSSELNVNALELDDSALYLCASSRQRTNTEAFFGQGTRLTVV.